The sequence of this TCR beta chain was determined in a study of OX40 agonist ivuxolimab in advanced cancers. Overall study context: The patients received agonistic anti-OX40 (CD134) antibody ivuxolimab. Earlier anti-PD-1, anti-PD-L1 or anti-CTLA-4 therapy was permitted; about 38% had received some. Findings of the study overall: Expanded clones tended on average to be more numerous among CD8+ T cells than CD4+. Antigen specificity of clonally expanded peripheral T cells was not established.

The repertoire was sequenced with immunoSEQ multiplex PCR; TCRdb's copy has only in-frame clones and lacks some. The sample has 95,000 to 100,000 clones; about 84% are singletons. The CDR3 runs to 16 residues. Germline assignment: CDR1 SGHDT and CDR2 YYEEEE. V trimming: 4 bases; J trimming: 6 bases; junction bases outside the gene matches: 14. This clone showed up just once. Its matching antigen is unknown. The chain combines TRBV5-6 with TRBJ2-7; 9 nucleotides agree with TRBD1. Sequencing used CD4+ or CD8+ T cells sorted from blood, obtained in a trial of the OX40 agonist ivuxolimab. The clonotype comes from an adult with an advanced solid tumor such as melanoma, head and neck, liver or kidney cancer. The CDR3 is CASSPEGGQGIREQYF. The CDR3 DNA reads as TGTGCCAGCAGCCCCGAAGGGGGACAGGGTATTCGCGAGCAGTACTTC. The complete variable domain, with remaining parts taken from reference TRBV5-6 and TRBJ2-7, reads DAGVTQSPTHLIKTRGQQVTLRCSPKSGHDTVSWYQQALGQGPQFIFQYYEEEERQRGNFPDRFSGHQFPNYSSELNVNALLLGDSALYLCASSPEGGQGIREQYFGPGTRLTVT.